The next 27 T cell receptor beta chains were all read from a single sample in a study of blood T cell repertoires in COVID-19. TCRdb's copy holds only in-frame clones and misses some; the assay was immunoSEQ multiplex PCR. The top ten hold 0.95% to 1.5% of the sample, which has around 250,000 clones, about 91% seen once. Sequenced sample: PBMCs or T cells enriched from blood (not recorded which). All receptors come from a woman between 40 and 50 years old with acute COVID-19.

This clone was seen just once. The V and J genes are TRBV10-3 and TRBJ1-5; D gene uncertain. The CDR3 has 13 amino acids. Germline-derived CDR1 and CDR2 are ENHRY and SYGVKD. Trimming left V 2 bases short and J 1 base short, with 3 bases between. DNA of the CDR3: TGTGCCATCAGTGAGGGCAGCAATCAGCCCCAGCATTTT. Its protein is CAISEGSNQPQHF.

Here the CDR3 DNA reads TGTGCCAGCAGCGTAGGTAGTAGGGGTTCGTACAATGAGCAGTTCTTC. It encodes CASSVGSRGSYNEQFF. The chain combines TRBV9 with TRBJ2-1; maybe TRBD1 (5 bases). The CDR3 is made up of 16 amino acids. Germline V CDR1 and CDR2: SGDLS, YYNGEE. V was shortened by 0 bases and J by 4 bases, with 14 bases between the two germline ends.

V is TRBV28 and J is TRBJ2-1; 7 nucleotides align to TRBD2. J lost 8 bases, V lost 4 bases, and 20 bases had no gene match. CDR1 and CDR2 from the germline V gene are MDHEN and SYDVKM. The CDR3 length is 18 residues. CDR3 protein: CASSSGGLGDSSTDEQFF. Here the CDR3 DNA reads TGTGCCAGCAGTTCGGGAGGACTTGGCGACTCATCGACAGATGAGCAGTTCTTC. The entire variable domain, with the rest obtained from reference TRBV28 and TRBJ2-1, is as follows: DVKVTQSSRYLVKRTGEKVFLECVQDMDHENMFWYRQDPGLGLRLIYFSYDVKMKEKGDIPEGYSVSREKKERFSLILESASTNQTSMYLCASSSGGLGDSSTDEQFFGPGTRLTVL.

This clone was counted once. The chain has TRBV7-2 and TRBJ2-3; TRBD2 is a possible D gene (7 bases). V gave up 1 base and J gave up 2 bases, with 10 bases separating them. The germline V gene has CDR1 SGHTA and CDR2 FQGNSA. The CDR3 extends over 15 amino acids. The CDR3 is CASSLGRGLTDTQYF. Here the CDR3 DNA reads TGTGCCAGCAGCTTAGGGCGGGGGCTCACAGATACGCAGTATTTT. Combining the CDR3 with reference TRBV7-2 and TRBJ2-3 gives the whole variable domain GAGVSQSPSNKVTEKGKDVELRCDPISGHTALYWYRQSLGQGLEFLIYFQGNSAPDKSGLPSDRFSAERTGGSVSTLTIQRTQQEDSAVYLCASSLGRGLTDTQYFGPGTRLTVL.

CDR3 sequence (DNA): TGTGCCAGCAGCTTATCAGGGAATACCGGGGAGCTGTTTTTT. Protein: CASSLSGNTGELFF. V and J are TRBV7-9 and TRBJ2-2; D might be TRBD1 (5 bases). Trimming stripped 2 bases from V and 5 bases from J, with 9 bases between. The CDR3 has 14 residues. Per the germline V gene, CDR1 is SEHNR and CDR2 is FQNEAQ (reference sequence).

The chain uses TRBV2 and TRBJ2-7; 14 positions agree with TRBD2. This CDR3 spans 14 amino acids. Germline V gene lookup returns CDR1 SNHLY and CDR2 FYNNEI. Losses at the gene ends were 3 bases for V and 6 bases for J; bases not matched to a gene: 1. The CDR3 region is CASSDGTSGSEQYF. The DNA of the CDR3 is TGTGCCAGCAGTGACGGGACTAGCGGGAGCGAGCAGTACTTC. Supplemented by reference TRBV2 and TRBJ2-7, the full variable domain reads EPEVTQTPSHQVTQMGQEVILRCVPISNHLYFYWYRQILGQKVEFLVSFYNNEISEKSEIFDDQFSVERPDGSNFTLKIRSTKLEDSAMYFCASSDGTSGSEQYFGPGTRLTVT.

V and J are TRBV7-9 and TRBJ2-1; TRBD2 is a possible D gene (5 bases). The V end lost 5 bases, the J end lost 2 bases, and 16 bases lay between the germline ends. CDR1 and CDR2 from the germline V gene are SEHNR and FQNEAQ (reference sequence). The CDR3 is 16 residues long. The CDR3 sequence: CASSTTLGVTYNEQFF. DNA of the CDR3: TGTGCCAGCAGCACTACCCTCGGGGTGACCTACAATGAGCAGTTCTTC.

About this clone: Sequence at one end of the junction differs from germline and may be a read error. The chain links TRBV7-7 to TRBJ2-1, with TRBD2 identical over 11 bases. Germline V gene lookup returns CDR1 SSHAT and CDR2 FNYEAQ (reference sequence). This CDR3 is built from 17 residues. The DNA of the CDR3 is TGTGCTAGCAGCTTAATGCACGGGGCTAGCGGGAGGCATGAGCAGTTCTTC. Amino acid sequence: CASSLMHGASGRHEQFF.

V is TRBV9 and J is TRBJ1-5; D may be TRBD1 (5 bases). The length of the CDR3 is 15 residues. Between the trimmed V and J ends, which lost 0 bases and 8 bases, there was a span of 15 bases. From germline, CDR1 is SGDLS and CDR2 YYNGEE. Here the CDR3 reads CASSVAPDLREPQHF. DNA for the CDR3: TGTGCCAGCAGCGTAGCTCCGGACCTCAGGGAGCCCCAGCATTTT.

This clone occurred many times. The chain carries TRBV28 and TRBJ2-7; 8 bases line up with TRBD1. Germline CDR1 and CDR2: MDHEN and SYDVKM. J was trimmed by 1 base and V by 6 bases; bases with no gene match: 14. This CDR3 has 17 amino acids. CDR3 nucleotide sequence: TGTGCCAGCAGACCCGACAGGGGAAAGGTTCTTTCCTACGAGCAGTACTTC. Translation gives CASRPDRGKVLSYEQYF.

V usage is TRBV20-1 and J usage is TRBJ2-1; 7 bases fit TRBD1. The CDR3 sequence is 14 residues long. J lost 9 bases, V lost 3 bases, and 11 bases had no gene match. The germline gives CDR1 DFQATT, CDR2 SNEGSKA (reference sequence). CDR3 DNA sequence: TGCAGTGCTAGTTCTTCAGCGCGACAGGGTGAGCAGTTCTTC. Its translation: CSASSSARQGEQFF.

The CDR3 reads CASSIDGTSGYTGELFF. Written as DNA, the CDR3 is TGTGCCAGTAGTATCGATGGGACTAGCGGATACACCGGGGAGCTGTTTTTT. The V gene is TRBV19, the J gene TRBJ2-2; 11 positions match TRBD2. The germline V gene encodes CDR1 LNHDA and CDR2 SQIVND (reference sequence). The CDR3 is 17 residues long. V gave up 3 bases and J gave up 3 bases; unmatched junction bases: 6.

This clone came up once. The chain joins TRBV2 to TRBJ1-1; D possibly corresponds to TRBD1 (5 bases). V dropped 4 bases and J dropped 1 base, with 13 bases sitting between them. CDR3 size: 15 residues. Germline assignment: CDR1 SNHLY and CDR2 FYNNEI. The CDR3 DNA reads TGTGCCAGCAGTGTCCCCCTGGACACGAACACTGAAGCTTTCTTT. Translated: CASSVPLDTNTEAFF.

The V gene is TRBV9, the J gene TRBJ1-6, with 9 bases fitting TRBD1. The CDR3 loop spans 12 amino acids. The germline gives CDR1 SGDLS, CDR2 YYNGEE. J was trimmed by 7 bases and V by 7 bases; bases with no gene match: 0. CDR3 loop: CASGTGNSPLHF. The CDR3 nucleotides read TGTGCCAGCGGGACAGGGAATTCACCCCTCCACTTT.

This clone came up a few times. This rearrangement joins TRBV3-1 (or the pseudogene TRBV3-2) to TRBJ1-6, with a weak D call TRBD1 (5 bases). The CDR3 consists of 13 residues. Germline assignment: CDR1 LGHDT and CDR2 YNNKEL (reference sequence). V gave up 1 base and J gave up 7 bases, with 5 bases separating them. The CDR3 coding sequence is TGTGCCAGCAGCCAAGGGACAAATTCACCCCTCCACTTT. Translating it yields CASSQGTNSPLHF.

In this sample, this clone turned up a few times. The chain employs TRBV25-1 and TRBJ1-2; weak D call: TRBD1 (5 bases). Germline V gene lookup returns CDR1 MGHDK and CDR2 SYGVNS. The CDR3 runs to 12 residues. V was cut by 4 bases and J by 6 bases, with 9 bases left in between. CDR3 residues: CASSVGGDGYTF. CDR3 nucleotide sequence: TGTGCCAGCAGTGTTGGGGGGGATGGCTACACCTTC.

CDR3 bases: TGTGCCAGCAGTTTTCTTCTCTGGACTGCCCAGGATACGCAGTATTTT. This codes for CASSFLLWTAQDTQYF. V gene TRBV28 combines with J gene TRBJ2-3; maybe TRBD2 (5 bases). This CDR3 is 16 amino acids long. CDR1 and CDR2 (germline): MDHEN, SYDVKM. The V gene lost 3 bases and the J gene lost 6 bases, with 19 bases spanning the gap.

The chain recombines TRBV21-1 with TRBJ1-5; the listed D gene, TRBD1, was not tested against the DNA. TRBV21-1 is a listed pseudogene. This CDR3 contains 13 residues. This CDR3 reads CASSEQGNQPQHF. CDR3 DNA: TGTGCCAGCAGCGAACAGGGTAATCAGCCCCAGCATTTT.

The chain uses TRBV6-1 and TRBJ1-6; 7 nucleotides match TRBD1. The CDR3 covers 19 residues. Losses at the gene ends were 2 bases for V and 9 bases for J; bases not matched to a gene: 19. The V gene's germline CDR1 is MNHNS and CDR2 SASEGT. CDR3 loop: CASSELEGWGRGTSSPLHF. In DNA, the CDR3 is TGTGCCAGCAGTGAATTAGAGGGATGGGGCAGGGGGACGAGTTCACCCCTCCACTTT.

The rearrangement uses TRBV27 and TRBJ2-5, with D perhaps matching TRBD1 (6 bases). Trimming pared 0 bases from V and 2 bases from J, leaving 13 bases between. CDR1 is MNHEY and CDR2 is SMNVEV in the germline V gene (reference sequence). This CDR3 has 16 residues. DNA for the CDR3: TGTGCCAGCAGTTTATCGTTTAGGACAGAGCAAGAGACCCAGTACTTC. This codes for CASSLSFRTEQETQYF.

The CDR3 loop reads CASSFTRTSGIPNTQYF. CDR3 nucleotide sequence: TGTGCCAGCAGCTTTACGAGGACTAGCGGGATTCCAAATACGCAGTATTTT. V usage is TRBV7-8 and J usage is TRBJ2-3; the match to TRBD2 covers 12 bases. Germline values: CDR1 SGHVS, CDR2 FQNEAQ. J lost 7 bases, V lost 3 bases, and 11 bases had no gene match. The CDR3 totals 17 residues. The entire variable domain, with the rest obtained from reference TRBV7-8 and TRBJ2-3, is as follows: GAGVSQSPRYKVAKRGQDVALRCDPISGHVSLFWYQQALGQGPEFLTYFQNEAQLDKSGLPSDRFFAERPEGSVSTLKIQRTQQEDSAVYLCASSFTRTSGIPNTQYFGPGTRLTVL.

CDR3 region: CASSLAGAGGGIYQPQHF. As DNA, the CDR3 is TGTGCCAGCAGCTTAGCGGGTGCAGGGGGCGGAATTTATCAGCCCCAGCATTTT. V gene TRBV7-9 combines with J gene TRBJ1-5, with 8 bases matching TRBD1. The junction had 12 bases not matched to a gene; V was cut back by 0 bases and J by 5 bases. CDR3 size: 18 residues. Germline CDR1 reads SEHNR; CDR2 reads FQNEAQ (reference sequence).

The chain is built from TRBV10-3 and TRBJ1-2; D call uncertain. This CDR3 contains 15 residues. V dropped 0 bases and J dropped 7 bases, with 15 bases sitting between them. CDR1 is ENHRY, CDR2 SYGVKD, per germline. Here the CDR3 DNA reads TGTGCCATCAGTGAGTCGGTGGCGCCGGGTCTTGGCTACACCTTC. Translating gives CAISESVAPGLGYTF.

The V and J genes are TRBV19 and TRBJ1-3; D may be TRBD1 (5 bases). CDR3 length: 15 amino acids. V lost 6 bases and J 3 bases, leaving 15 bases between the germline ends. The germline V gene encodes CDR1 LNHDA and CDR2 SQIVND (reference sequence). The CDR3 DNA reads TGTGCCAGTAGCAACACCGGGGGATTTGGAAACACCATATATTTT. This codes for CASSNTGGFGNTIYF.

This chain links TRBV13 with TRBJ2-3, with D tentatively TRBD2 (6 bases). Trimming shortened V by 1 base and J by 2 bases, and 13 bases separated the two germline ends. This CDR3 has 16 amino acids. Germline V gene data show CDR1 as PRHDT and CDR2 as FYEKMQ (reference sequence). The CDR3 here is CASSLDGRGFTDTQYF. In DNA form, the CDR3 reads TGTGCCAGCAGCTTAGACGGACGGGGGTTCACAGATACGCAGTATTTT.

CDR3: CATSDPGTADLQFF. Written as DNA, the CDR3 is TGTGCCACCAGTGACCCAGGGACAGCGGACCTGCAGTTCTTC. This rearrangement joins TRBV24-1 to TRBJ2-1; 7 bases are a match to TRBD1. The germline gives CDR1 KGHDR, CDR2 SFDVKD. The CDR3 covers 14 residues. The V gene end was trimmed by 4 bases and the J gene end by 12 bases; junction bases not matched to a gene: 11.

This rearrangement joins TRBV19 to TRBJ2-6, with 12 bases matching TRBD1. The germline V gene has CDR1 LNHDA and CDR2 SQIVND (reference sequence). The V gene end was trimmed by 8 bases and the J gene end by 2 bases; junction bases not matched to a gene: 7. The CDR3 has 17 residues. The CDR3 DNA sequence: TGTGCCAGTGGAACGGGACAGGGGGCGCCTGGGGCCAACGTCCTGACTTTC. Translated: CASGTGQGAPGANVLTF.